The 13 T cell receptor beta chains presented below share a single source sample, sequenced in a study of cytomegalovirus exposure and HLA in healthy donors. This PCR relied on a set of 60 Vbeta primers and 13 Jbeta primers. Sequencing used immunoSEQ multiplex PCR; TCRdb keeps in-frame clones, though not all of them. Here the sample spans more than 90,000 clones, about three quarters being singletons. Sequencing was done on a sample of PBMCs. The receptors originated from a human donor in good health.

This chain connects TRBV19 to TRBJ2-1; TRBD2 aligns across 10 bases. V gave up 7 bases and J gave up 7 bases; unmatched junction bases: 13. The CDR3 has 16 residues. In germline, CDR1 is LNHDA, CDR2 SQIVND (reference sequence). CDR3 nucleotides: TGTGCCAGTACCCCGGGGGCTAGCGGGAGTACGAATGAGCAGTTCTTC. Translated: CASTPGASGSTNEQFF.

The sample holds one count of this clone. The chain recombines TRBV5-6 with TRBJ2-7, with a possible D match to TRBD1 (7 bases). The germline CDR1 and CDR2 sequences are SGHDT and YYEEEE. This CDR3 spans 14 amino acids. V was clipped by 7 bases and J by 0 bases, with 14 bases between them. CDR3 sequence reads: CASSQGGSSYEQYF. Here the CDR3 DNA reads TGTGCCAGCTCTCAGGGGGGAAGCTCCTACGAGCAGTACTTC.

The chain carries TRBV5-1 and TRBJ1-2; D unclear. The CDR3 is made up of 12 amino acids. Germline lookup yields CDR1 SGHRS and CDR2 YFSETQ. Trimming removed 5 bases at V and 7 bases at J, with 12 bases between. The CDR3 region is CASRPSTRGYTF. The CDR3 DNA is TGCGCCAGCAGGCCCTCCACTCGTGGCTACACCTTC.

The genes are TRBV4-1 and TRBJ1-2, with D perhaps TRBD1 (6 bases). The CDR3 spans 16 residues. The germline V gene has CDR1 MGHRA and CDR2 YSYEKL. Trimming took 0 bases from V and 3 from J, leaving 14 bases between them. CDR3 sequence reads: CASSQEIGGGYYGYTF. The DNA for the CDR3 is TGCGCCAGCAGCCAAGAAATTGGGGGCGGATACTATGGCTACACCTTC.

The table lists this clone with a few counts. The V gene is TRBV19, the J gene TRBJ1-1; 7 bases map to TRBD1. The CDR3 is 16 residues long. Per the germline V gene, CDR1 is LNHDA and CDR2 is SQIVND (reference sequence). V shed 5 bases, J shed 0 bases, and the junction held 9 bases outside the gene matches. The chain's CDR3 is CASSARGQRLNTEAFF. DNA of the CDR3: TGTGCCAGTAGTGCGAGGGGACAGCGCCTGAACACTGAAGCTTTCTTT.

The chain joins TRBV27 to TRBJ1-5; D uncertain. The CDR3 length is 15 residues. CDR1 and CDR2 from the germline V gene are MNHEY and SMNVEV (reference sequence). The V end was cut by 3 bases, the J end by 3 bases, with 12 bases between. CDR3 in amino acids: CASSLRPSPNQPQHF. CDR3 coding DNA: TGTGCCAGCAGTTTGAGGCCATCCCCCAATCAGCCCCAGCATTTT.

The rearrangement joins TRBV10-1 to TRBJ2-3; maybe TRBD2 (6 bases). Germline CDR1 and CDR2: WNHNN and SYGVQD (reference sequence). V was clipped by 5 bases and J by 2 bases, with 8 bases between them. The CDR3 is made up of 13 amino acids. The CDR3 here is CASSRDSTDTQYF. CDR3 in DNA: TGCGCCAGCAGTCGGGACTCCACAGATACGCAGTATTTT.

A note on this clone: Given the absence of the conserved phenylalanine or tryptophan at the CDR3 end, a read error is likely. The DNA is omitted, as the CDR3 cannot be located on it reliably, and the CDR3 follows TCRdb's listing. The CDR3 spells CASSLAGTL. The chain has TRBV3-2 and TRBJ1-2. TRBV3-2 is reported as a pseudogene. The CDR3 length is 9 residues, termini included.

The gene calls are TRBV5-8 and TRBJ1-2; maybe TRBD1 (6 bases). V was pared by 5 bases and J by 1 base, with 15 bases between. Per the germline V gene, CDR1 is SGHTS and CDR2 is YDEGEE. The CDR3 is 15 amino acids. CDR3 sequence: CASRNPGRGNYGYTF. CDR3 nucleotides: TGTGCCAGCAGAAACCCGGGCAGGGGTAACTATGGCTACACCTTC.

This chain connects TRBV29-1 to TRBJ1-1, with 11 bases lining up with TRBD1. The CDR3 is 13 amino acids. Germline CDR1 SQVTM, CDR2 ANQGSEA. Trimming at V came to 6 bases and at J to 1 base, leaving 1 base not matched to a gene. The CDR3 DNA follows: TGCAGCGTGGGACAGGGGGGGAACACTGAAGCTTTCTTT. Residues: CSVGQGGNTEAFF.

The chain combines TRBV6-1 with TRBJ1-1; tentative D call: TRBD1 (5 bases). Between the trimmed V and J ends, which lost 6 bases and 6 bases, there was a span of 11 bases. Germline CDR1 is MNHNS and CDR2 is SASEGT. This CDR3 is 12 amino acids long. The CDR3, as DNA: TGTGCCAGCAGCCCACGGGGGGCTGAAGCTTTCTTT. Translation: CASSPRGAEAFF.

The chain employs TRBV27 and TRBJ2-5; no definite D call. The ends were cut back, 6 bases at V and 5 bases at J, with 13 bases in the middle. Germline V CDR1 and CDR2: MNHEY, SMNVEV (reference sequence). The CDR3 spans 13 residues. Here the CDR3 reads CASRRTTMETQYF. The CDR3 DNA reads as TGTGCCAGCAGGCGCACTACCATGGAGACCCAGTACTTC.

The chain carries TRBV7-9 and TRBJ1-3; D possibly corresponds to TRBD1 (6 bases). The CDR3 runs to 16 residues. The V end was cut by 5 bases, the J end by 1 base, with 15 bases between. CDR1 is SEHNR, CDR2 FQNEAQ, per germline (reference sequence). The DNA for the CDR3 is TGTGCCAGCAGCCGGTCAGGGGAAATTTCTGGAAACACCATATATTTT. Its protein product is CASSRSGEISGNTIYF.